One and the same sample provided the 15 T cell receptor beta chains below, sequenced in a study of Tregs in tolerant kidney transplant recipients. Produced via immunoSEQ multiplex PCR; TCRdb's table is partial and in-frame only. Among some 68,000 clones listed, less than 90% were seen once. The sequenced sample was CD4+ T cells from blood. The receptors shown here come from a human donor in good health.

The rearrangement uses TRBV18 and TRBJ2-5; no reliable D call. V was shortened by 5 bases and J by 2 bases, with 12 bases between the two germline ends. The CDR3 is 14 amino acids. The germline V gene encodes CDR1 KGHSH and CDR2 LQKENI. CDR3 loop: CASSVRSLQETQYF. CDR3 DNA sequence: TGTGCCAGCTCAGTCCGGTCTCTGCAAGAGACCCAGTACTTC.

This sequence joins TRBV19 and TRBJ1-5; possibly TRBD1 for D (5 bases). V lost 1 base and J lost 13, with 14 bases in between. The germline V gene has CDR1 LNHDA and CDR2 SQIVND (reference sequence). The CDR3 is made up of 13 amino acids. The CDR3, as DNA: TGTGCCAGTAGTATAGCAGGGCAGGTGGCTCAGCATTTT. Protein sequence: CASSIAGQVAQHF. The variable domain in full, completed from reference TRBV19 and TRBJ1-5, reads DGGITQSPKYLFRKEGQNVTLSCEQNLNHDAMYWYRQDPGQGLRLIYYSQIVNDFQKGDIAEGYSVSREKKESFPLTVTSAQKNPTAFYLCASSIAGQVAQHFGDGTRLSIL.

CDR3 sequence: CASSNWDRLNGYTF. The CDR3 DNA is TGTGCCAGCAGCAACTGGGACAGGTTAAACGGCTACACCTTC. This chain links TRBV21-1 with TRBJ1-2; the tabulated D call, TRBD1, remains unverified against the DNA. TRBV21-1 is designated a pseudogene. The CDR3 is made up of 14 amino acids.

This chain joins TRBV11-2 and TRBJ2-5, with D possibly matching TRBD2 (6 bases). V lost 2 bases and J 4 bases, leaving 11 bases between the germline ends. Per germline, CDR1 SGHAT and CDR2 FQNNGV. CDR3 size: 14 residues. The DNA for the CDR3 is TGTGCCAGCAGCTTATTACGGGGGTCAGAGACCCAGTACTTC. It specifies CASSLLRGSETQYF.

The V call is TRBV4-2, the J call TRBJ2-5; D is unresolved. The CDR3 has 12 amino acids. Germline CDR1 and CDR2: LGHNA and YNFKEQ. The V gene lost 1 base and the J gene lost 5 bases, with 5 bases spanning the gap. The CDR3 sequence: CASSQGRETQYF. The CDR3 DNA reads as TGTGCCAGCAGCCAAGGGCGGGAGACCCAGTACTTC.

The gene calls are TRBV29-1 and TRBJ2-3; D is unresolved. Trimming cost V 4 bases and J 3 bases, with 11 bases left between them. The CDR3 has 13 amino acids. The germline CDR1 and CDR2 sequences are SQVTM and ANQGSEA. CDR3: CSVAPDATDTQYF. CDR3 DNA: TGCAGCGTTGCCCCTGACGCAACAGATACGCAGTATTTT.

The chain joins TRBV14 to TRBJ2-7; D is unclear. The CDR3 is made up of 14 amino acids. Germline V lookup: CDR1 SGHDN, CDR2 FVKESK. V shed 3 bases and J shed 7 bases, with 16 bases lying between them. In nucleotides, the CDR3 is TGTGCCAGCAGCCATTCTCTACGCCTACGAGAGCAGTACTTC. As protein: CASSHSLRLREQYF.

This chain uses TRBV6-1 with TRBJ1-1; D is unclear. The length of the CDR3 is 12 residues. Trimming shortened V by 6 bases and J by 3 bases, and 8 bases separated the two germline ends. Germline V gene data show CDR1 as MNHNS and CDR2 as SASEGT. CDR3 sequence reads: CASRDGYTEAFF. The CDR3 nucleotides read TGTGCCAGCAGAGACGGCTACACTGAAGCTTTCTTT.

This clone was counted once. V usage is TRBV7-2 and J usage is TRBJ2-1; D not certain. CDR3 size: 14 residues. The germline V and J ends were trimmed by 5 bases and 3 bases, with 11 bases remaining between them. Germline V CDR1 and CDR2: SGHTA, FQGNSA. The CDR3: CASSPQVHYNEQFF. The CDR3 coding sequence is TGTGCCAGCAGCCCTCAGGTTCACTACAATGAGCAGTTCTTC.

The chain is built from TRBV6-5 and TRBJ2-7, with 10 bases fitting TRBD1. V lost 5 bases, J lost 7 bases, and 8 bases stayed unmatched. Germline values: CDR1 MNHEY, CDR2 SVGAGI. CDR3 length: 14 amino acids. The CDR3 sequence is CASSTRDRGLEQYF. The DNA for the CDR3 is TGTGCCAGCAGTACCCGGGACAGGGGTTTGGAGCAGTACTTC.

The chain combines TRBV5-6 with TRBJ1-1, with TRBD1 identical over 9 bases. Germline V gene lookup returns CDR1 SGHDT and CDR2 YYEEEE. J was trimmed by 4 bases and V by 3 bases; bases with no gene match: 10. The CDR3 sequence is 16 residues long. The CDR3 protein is CASSSGTGWVSTEAFF. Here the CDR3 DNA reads TGTGCCAGCAGCTCCGGGACAGGGTGGGTGAGCACTGAAGCTTTCTTT. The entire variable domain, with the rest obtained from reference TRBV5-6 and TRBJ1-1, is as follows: DAGVTQSPTHLIKTRGQQVTLRCSPKSGHDTVSWYQQALGQGPQFIFQYYEEEERQRGNFPDRFSGHQFPNYSSELNVNALLLGDSALYLCASSSGTGWVSTEAFFGQGTRLTVV.

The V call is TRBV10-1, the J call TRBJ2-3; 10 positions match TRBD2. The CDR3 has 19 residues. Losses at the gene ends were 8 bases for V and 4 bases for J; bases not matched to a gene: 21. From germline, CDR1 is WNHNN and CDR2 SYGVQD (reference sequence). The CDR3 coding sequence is TGCGCCAGCCTAGGTTGGGTTCTAGCGGGAGAAGGAGAGTCAGATACGCAGTATTTT. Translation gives CASLGWVLAGEGESDTQYF.

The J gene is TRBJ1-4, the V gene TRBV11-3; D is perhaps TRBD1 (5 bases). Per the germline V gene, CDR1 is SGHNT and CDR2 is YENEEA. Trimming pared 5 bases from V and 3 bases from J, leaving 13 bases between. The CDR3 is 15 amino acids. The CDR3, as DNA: TGTGCCAGCAGCCCCAACGGACACCCTAATGAAAAACTGTTTTTT. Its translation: CASSPNGHPNEKLFF.

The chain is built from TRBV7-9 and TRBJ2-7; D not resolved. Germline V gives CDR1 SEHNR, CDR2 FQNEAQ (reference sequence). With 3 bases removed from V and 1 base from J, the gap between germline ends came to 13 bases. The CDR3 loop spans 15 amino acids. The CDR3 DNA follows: TGTGCCAGCAGCTTCGCAGGCATGAGTTCCTACGAGCAGTACTTC. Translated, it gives CASSFAGMSSYEQYF.

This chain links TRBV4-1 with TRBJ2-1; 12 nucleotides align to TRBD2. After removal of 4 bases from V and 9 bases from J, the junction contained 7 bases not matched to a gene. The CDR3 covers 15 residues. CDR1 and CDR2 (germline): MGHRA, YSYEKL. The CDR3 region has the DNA TGCGCCAGCAGCCGTGCTAGCGGGGGGGCGACTGAGCAGTTCTTC. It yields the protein CASSRASGGATEQFF.